Following are 30 T cell receptor beta chains from one sample sequenced in a study of brain T cells in children with intractable seizures. The time point is: blood from clinic visit 5 months post-surgery; TSC patient then seizure free. TCRdb's table, derived via immunoSEQ multiplex PCR, lists solely in-frame clones and lacks some. The sample consists of about 350,000 clones, over 85% of them appearing once. The source was peripheral blood, collected about 5 months after surgery. These receptors came from a boy under three years old with tuberous sclerosis and intractable seizures.

This sequence joins TRBV9 and TRBJ2-3, with a weak D call TRBD1 (6 bases). Germline values: CDR1 SGDLS, CDR2 YYNGEE. Trimming left V 3 bases short and J 4 bases short, with 15 bases between. The CDR3 length is 15 residues. In nucleotides, the CDR3 is TGTGCCAGCAGCGCGACAGGACGCTCACCAGATACGCAGTATTTT. Encoded protein: CASSATGRSPDTQYF.

Here the CDR3 reads CASSQAMQGVEQFF. CDR3 sequence (DNA): TGCGCCAGCAGCCAAGCCATGCAGGGAGTTGAGCAGTTCTTC. The gene calls are TRBV4-1 and TRBJ2-1; TRBD1 or TRBD2 may be the D gene (5 bases each). Trimming stripped 1 base from V and 9 bases from J, with 13 bases between. CDR3 length equals 14 residues. CDR1 is MGHRA and CDR2 is YSYEKL in the germline V gene.

CDR3 amino acids: CASSLTPVAGGSTDTQYF. As DNA, the CDR3 is TGTGCCAGCAGCTTAACCCCAGTAGCGGGAGGAAGCACAGATACGCAGTATTTT. This chain links TRBV7-8 with TRBJ2-3, with 10 nucleotides matching TRBD2. The germline CDR1 and CDR2 sequences are SGHVS and FQNEAQ. J gave up 0 bases and V 2 bases, and 8 bases lay outside the gene matches. The CDR3 sequence is 18 residues long.

The chain is built from TRBV5-6 and TRBJ2-1; tentatively, D is TRBD2 (5 bases). The CDR3 is 16 residues long. Trimming cost V 1 base and J 2 bases, with 13 bases left between them. Germline V gives CDR1 SGHDT, CDR2 YYEEEE. The CDR3 DNA sequence: TGTGCCAGCAGCTTGTGGACTCCGGACCCCTACAATGAGCAGTTCTTC. Protein: CASSLWTPDPYNEQFF.

The rearrangement joins TRBV7-9 to TRBJ1-2; 9 bases fit TRBD1. The CDR3 consists of 14 residues. Germline loops: CDR1 SEHNR, CDR2 FQNEAQ (reference sequence). V was pared by 7 bases and J by 2 bases, with 5 bases of the junction left unmatched. The CDR3 sequence is CASTDRGGNYGYTF. DNA for the CDR3: TGTGCCAGCACCGACAGGGGGGGGAACTATGGCTACACCTTC.

V gene TRBV28 combines with J gene TRBJ1-2; D unclear. There are 13 residues in the CDR3. The ends were cut back, 6 bases at V and 4 bases at J, with 12 bases in the middle. In germline, CDR1 is MDHEN, CDR2 SYDVKM. CDR3 sequence reads: CASSPPGLYGYTF. In DNA, the CDR3 is TGTGCCAGCAGCCCCCCTGGCCTCTATGGCTACACCTTC.

The chain links TRBV9 to TRBJ2-3; D may be TRBD1 or TRBD2 (5 bases each). Germline V gene lookup returns CDR1 SGDLS and CDR2 YYNGEE. V lost 5 bases, J lost 6 bases, and 22 bases lay in between. This CDR3 is 16 amino acids long. The CDR3 region is CASRAGTDLDLDTQYF. The CDR3 DNA is TGTGCCAGCAGAGCCGGGACCGATTTGGACCTGGATACGCAGTATTTT.

This rearrangement joins TRBV2 to TRBJ1-4; D unclear. Germline CDR1 SNHLY, CDR2 FYNNEI. The germline V and J ends were trimmed by 3 bases and 8 bases, with 10 bases remaining between them. CDR3 length equals 13 residues. The CDR3 region is CASSEAEGEKLFF. The CDR3 DNA reads TGTGCCAGCAGTGAGGCGGAAGGCGAAAAACTGTTTTTT. The whole variable domain, remainder taken from reference TRBV2 and TRBJ1-4, is EPEVTQTPSHQVTQMGQEVILRCVPISNHLYFYWYRQILGQKVEFLVSFYNNEISEKSEIFDDQFSVERPDGSNFTLKIRSTKLEDSAMYFCASSEAEGEKLFFGSGTQLSVL.

This clone was counted once. V is TRBV5-1 and J is TRBJ2-3; TRBD2 matches 13 bases. Per the germline V gene, CDR1 is SGHRS and CDR2 is YFSETQ. CDR3 size: 20 residues. The V gene end was trimmed by 4 bases and the J gene end by 0 bases; junction bases not matched to a gene: 14. CDR3 in amino acids: CASSHWGGTSGASSTDTQYF. DNA of the CDR3: TGCGCCAGCAGCCATTGGGGAGGGACTAGCGGGGCCTCTAGCACAGATACGCAGTATTTT.

The CDR3 DNA follows: TGTGCCACCAGTGATTCTACGGGACCCCCACGGAGGTCCTACAATGAGCAGTTCTTC. Amino acids: CATSDSTGPPRRSYNEQFF. The gene calls are TRBV24-1 and TRBJ2-1; D possibly uses TRBD1 or TRBD2 (5 bases each). V lost 2 bases to trimming and J lost 1 base, with 20 bases between them. The CDR3 length is 19 residues. The germline CDR1 and CDR2 sequences are KGHDR and SFDVKD.

The chain has TRBV6-5 and TRBJ2-2; maybe TRBD1 (6 bases). The germline CDR1 and CDR2 sequences are MNHEY and SVGAGI. The CDR3 consists of 14 residues. Trimming shortened V by 6 bases and J by 7 bases, and 15 bases separated the two germline ends. As DNA, the CDR3 is TGTGCCAGCAGACGTTACAGGGAAAGCGGGGAGCTGTTTTTT. Translated: CASRRYRESGELFF.

V and J are TRBV5-1 and TRBJ2-6; D remains unclear. Trimming stripped 4 bases from V and 0 bases from J, with 11 bases between. The CDR3 is made up of 16 amino acids. CDR1 SGHRS and CDR2 YFSETQ come from the germline V gene. CDR3 amino acids: CASSPFLGSGANVLTF. CDR3 nucleotides: TGCGCCAGCAGCCCCTTCTTAGGCTCTGGGGCCAACGTCCTGACTTTC. The entire variable domain, with the rest obtained from reference TRBV5-1 and TRBJ2-6, is as follows: KAGVTQTPRYLIKTRGQQVTLSCSPISGHRSVSWYQQTPGQGLQFLFEYFSETQRNKGNFPGRFSGRQFSNSRSEMNVSTLELGDSALYLCASSPFLGSGANVLTFGAGSRLTVL.

The rearrangement links TRBV30 to TRBJ2-5, with D possibly matching TRBD2 (5 bases). Trimming pared 2 bases from V and 1 base from J, leaving 11 bases between. In germline, CDR1 is GTSNPN, CDR2 SVGIG (reference sequence). This CDR3 is built from 14 residues. CDR3 sequence (DNA): TGTGCCTGGAGTAGCGGCTATCGCCAAGAGACCCAGTACTTC. Its protein product is CAWSSGYRQETQYF.

The V gene is TRBV3-1 (or the pseudogene TRBV3-2), the J gene TRBJ1-2, with 7 bases aligning to TRBD1. The CDR3 contains 15 residues. J was trimmed by 1 base and V by 0 bases; bases with no gene match: 2. Looked up from germline, CDR1 is LGHDT and CDR2 is YNNKEL (reference sequence). The CDR3 region is CASSQETGVNYGYTF. The CDR3 DNA reads TGTGCCAGCAGCCAAGAAACAGGGGTTAACTATGGCTACACCTTC.

The chain has TRBV24-1 and TRBJ2-7; 11 bases are a match to TRBD1. The V gene's germline CDR1 is KGHDR and CDR2 SFDVKD. With 4 bases clipped from V and 4 bases from J, the junction kept 5 bases outside the gene matches. The length of the CDR3 is 15 residues. CDR3 protein: CATSDPGQGDYEQYF. The DNA of the CDR3 is TGTGCCACCAGTGACCCGGGACAGGGGGATTACGAGCAGTACTTC.

The J gene is TRBJ1-2, the V gene TRBV6-1, with TRBD1 matching 8 bases. The CDR3 covers 15 residues. Germline CDR1 and CDR2: MNHNS and SASEGT. V lost 4 bases to trimming and J lost 5 bases; unmatched junction nucleotides: 9. The CDR3 region is CASSGAGTGAYGYTF. The CDR3 DNA is TGTGCCAGCAGTGGAGCCGGGACAGGTGCTTATGGCTACACCTTC.

For this clone: The same CDR3 is also encoded by other DNA sequences in this sample. The J gene is TRBJ2-3, the V gene TRBV5-1; D ambiguous. This CDR3 comprises 14 residues. Looked up from germline, CDR1 is SGHRS and CDR2 is YFSETQ. The V end lost 0 bases, the J end lost 2 bases, and 7 bases lay between the germline ends. The CDR3 region is CASSLVGSTDTQYF. CDR3 coding DNA: TGCGCCAGCAGCTTGGTGGGTTCCACAGATACGCAGTATTTT.

This sequence joins TRBV7-9 and TRBJ1-4; no firm D call. Looked up from germline, CDR1 is SEHNR and CDR2 is FQNEAQ (reference sequence). The CDR3 is 16 residues long. The V gene lost 5 bases and the J gene lost 5 bases, with 18 bases spanning the gap. CDR3 sequence (DNA): TGTGCCAGCAGCCCGCGGGTTTATGGTTCGAATGAAAAACTGTTTTTT. Translation: CASSPRVYGSNEKLFF.

This clone showed up just a few times. The chain carries TRBV7-9 and TRBJ2-7; D remains ambiguous. V lost 5 bases and J lost 0, with 14 bases in between. This CDR3 region has 15 residues. The germline V gene has CDR1 SEHNR and CDR2 FQNEAQ (reference sequence). The chain's CDR3 is CASSHLLTSSYEQYF. The DNA for the CDR3 is TGTGCCAGCAGCCACCTGCTGACGAGCTCCTACGAGCAGTACTTC.

The chain links TRBV6-5 to TRBJ2-7; no reliable D call. Per the germline V gene, CDR1 is MNHEY and CDR2 is SVGAGI. This CDR3 is built from 14 residues. Trimming left V 6 bases short and J 0 bases short, with 12 bases between. The CDR3 DNA is TGTGCCAGCAGAGCGACCGACATCTCCTACGAGCAGTACTTC. Its translation is CASRATDISYEQYF.

The J gene is TRBJ2-7, the V gene TRBV2; D remains ambiguous. Germline loops: CDR1 SNHLY, CDR2 FYNNEI. This CDR3 spans 16 amino acids. Trimming took off 7 bases at V and 0 bases at J, with 19 bases between the two ends. The CDR3 nucleotides are TGTGCCAGCAAATCAAAAAGGACGTGGAGCTCCTACGAGCAGTACTTC. Residues: CASKSKRTWSSYEQYF.

Notes on this clone: A read error may produce the germline difference seen at one junction end. This rearrangement joins TRBV5-1 to TRBJ2-7, with D perhaps matching TRBD2 (6 bases). The germline CDR1 and CDR2 sequences are SGHRS and YFSETQ. The CDR3 is 9 amino acids. The CDR3 reads CASPRDLHF. The CDR3 DNA reads TGCGCCAGCCCCCGGGACTTACATTTC.

The rearrangement joins TRBV11-2 to TRBJ2-7; D possibly corresponds to TRBD1 (6 bases). V lost 4 bases and J 7 bases, leaving 14 bases between the germline ends. CDR3 length: 13 residues. Per germline, CDR1 SGHAT and CDR2 FQNNGV. The CDR3 DNA follows: TGTGCCAGCAGCTCCGCCAGGGGCTTAGAGCAGTACTTC. This codes for CASSSARGLEQYF.

The genes are TRBV12-3 or TRBV12-4 and TRBJ2-3; D possibly corresponds to TRBD2 (6 bases). This CDR3 spans 13 amino acids. V lost 7 bases to trimming and J lost 0 bases, with 8 bases between them. The CDR3 DNA sequence: TGTGCCAGCAAGGGACTTAGCACAGATACGCAGTATTTT. Protein sequence: CASKGLSTDTQYF.

With respect to this clone: Other DNA sequences from this sample encode an identical CDR3 as well. The chain couples TRBV28 to TRBJ1-2; D ambiguous. V lost 8 bases and J lost 8, with 6 bases in between. Per germline, CDR1 MDHEN and CDR2 SYDVKM. This CDR3 is 9 amino acids long. The CDR3: CASGYGYTF. The CDR3 DNA reads TGTGCCAGCGGCTACGGCTACACCTTC.

V gene TRBV25-1 combines with J gene TRBJ1-2; D unresolved. This CDR3 has 14 amino acids. Trimming removed 4 bases from V and 0 bases from J, with 9 bases in between. Germline CDR1 reads MGHDK; CDR2 reads SYGVNS. The CDR3 loop reads CASSGDTANYGYTF. The CDR3 region has the DNA TGTGCCAGCAGTGGAGACACAGCTAACTATGGCTACACCTTC.

This chain connects TRBV7-8 to TRBJ2-1; D call uncertain. Germline V gene sequence: CDR1 SGHVS, CDR2 FQNEAQ. This CDR3 spans 16 amino acids. Trimming took off 5 bases at V and 2 bases at J, with 16 bases between the two ends. The CDR3 DNA is TGTGCCAGCAGCCCGCGAGCTAGAAACACCTACAATGAGCAGTTCTTC. This gives the protein CASSPRARNTYNEQFF.

J is TRBJ2-7 and V is TRBV3-1 (or the pseudogene TRBV3-2); the D gene is possibly TRBD2 (5 bases). The V end was cut by 5 bases, the J end by 7 bases, with 12 bases between. The CDR3 extends over 12 amino acids. The V gene's germline CDR1 is LGHDT and CDR2 YNNKEL (reference sequence). This CDR3 is CASSTTRREQYF. CDR3 nucleotides: TGTGCCAGCAGCACAACGAGGAGGGAGCAGTACTTC.

Points on this clone: At the DNA level, this CDR3 is encoded by other sequences in the same sample as well. V usage is TRBV11-3 and J usage is TRBJ1-3, with 8 positions matching TRBD1. J gave up 1 base and V 6 bases, and 17 bases lay outside the gene matches. There are 19 residues in the CDR3. CDR1 and CDR2 (germline): SGHNT, YENEEA. The CDR3 region is CASRRTGRGPGESGNTIYF. The CDR3 DNA reads as TGTGCCAGCAGACGGACAGGGAGAGGCCCCGGGGAATCTGGAAACACCATATATTTT.

The CDR3, as DNA: TGTGCCAGCAGCCTTAGCGGGGGGGCTGCCGGGGAGCTGTTTTTT. This codes for CASSLSGGAAGELFF. The V call is TRBV6-5, the J call TRBJ2-2; 11 nucleotides agree with TRBD2. The germline gives CDR1 MNHEY, CDR2 SVGAGI. The CDR3 runs 15 residues. After removal of 6 bases from V and 6 bases from J, the junction contained 6 bases not matched to a gene.